This T cell receptor beta chain comes out of a study of identical twins. MiXCR, run by TCRdb on the 5' RACE reads, gives a single entry per CDR3 protein. The sample lists roughly 280,000 distinct CDR3 sequences, around 9.7% seen once, with 5.5% to 9% in the top ten. This clonotype was seen ten or more times. One junction end does not reproduce the germline sequence, and a read error may be involved. The V gene's germline CDR1 is SNHLY and CDR2 FYNNEI. The CDR3 contains 12 residues. The same data also contributed to another study, on yellow fever vaccine responses in identical twins.

This sequence was found in a woman between 18 and 29 years old in good health. Sample: CD8+ T cells sorted from blood. The chain carries TRBV2 and TRBJ2-1, with D hard to call. CDR3 coding DNA: TGTGCCAGCAGTGCGTTAGAACGTTCCTCAGTCTTC. As protein: CASSALERSSVF. Full variable domain (missing parts from reference TRBV2 and TRBJ2-1): EPEVTQTPSHQVTQMGQEVILRCVPISNHLYFYWYRQILGQKVEFLVSFYNNEISEKSEIFDDQFSVERPDGSNFTLKIRSTKLEDSAMYFCASSALERSSVFGPGTRLTVL.